This TCR beta chain originates from a study of blood T cells in healthy people across ages. V lost 6 bases, J lost 4 bases, and 18 bases lay in between. This CDR3 comprises 15 residues. Germline lookup yields CDR1 MDHEN and CDR2 SYDVKM. A sample-barcoded 5' primer and a J-beta primer mix were used in a second PCR of roughly 7 to 12 cycles. MiXCR, applied by TCRdb to the 5' RACE reads, yields one record per CDR3 protein. The data show 630,000 or so distinct CDR3 sequences, with roughly 32% seen just once and 15% to 19% held by the top ten. This chain joins TRBV28 and TRBJ1-2; D is perhaps TRBD1 (6 bases). This TCR was sampled from a woman aged 80 or over in good health. Input material: blood. The CDR3 loop is CASSLGAPATYGYTF. In DNA, the CDR3 is TGTGCCAGCAGCCTGGGGGCCCCTGCTACCTATGGCTACACCTTC.